These 10 T cell receptor beta chains share one sample of origin, sequenced in a study of cytomegalovirus exposure and HLA in healthy donors. PCR was performed using 60 Vbeta and 13 Jbeta primers. Data came from immunoSEQ multiplex PCR; TCRdb stores just in-frame clones and leaves some out. Here the sample table reports 60,000 or so clones. Sequencing was done on a sample of PBMCs. The receptor set was obtained from a man between 45 and 60 years old in good health and CMV-seropositive.

This sequence joins TRBV5-1 and TRBJ2-1, with 9 bases that match TRBD2. Looked up from germline, CDR1 is SGHRS and CDR2 is YFSETQ. V lost 3 bases and J lost 7; bases outside the gene matches: 11. The CDR3 contains 16 residues. The CDR3 is CASSSQGAGGGNEQFF. The CDR3 DNA follows: TGCGCCAGCAGCTCCCAGGGAGCGGGAGGAGGTAATGAGCAGTTCTTC. Using reference TRBV5-1 and TRBJ2-1 for the parts outside the CDR3, the full variable domain is KAGVTQTPRYLIKTRGQQVTLSCSPISGHRSVSWYQQTPGQGLQFLFEYFSETQRNKGNFPGRFSGRQFSNSRSEMNVSTLELGDSALYLCASSSQGAGGGNEQFFGPGTRLTVL.

The CDR3 coding sequence is TGTGCCAGCAGCTCCGACAGTACCACCGGGGAGCTGTTTTTT. It yields the protein CASSSDSTTGELFF. V gene TRBV7-9 combines with J gene TRBJ2-2; perhaps TRBD1 as D (5 bases). There are 14 residues in the CDR3. Per germline, CDR1 SEHNR and CDR2 FQNEAQ (reference sequence). The ends were cut back, 4 bases at V and 4 bases at J, with 10 bases in the middle.

The chain uses TRBV5-6 and TRBJ2-3, with TRBD2 matching 10 bases. Germline lookup yields CDR1 SGHDT and CDR2 YYEEEE. V was clipped by 3 bases and J by 2 bases; unmatched bases: 6. The CDR3 has 16 amino acids. CDR3 sequence: CASSSPSGGATDTQYF. The CDR3 nucleotides read TGTGCCAGCAGCTCCCCGAGCGGGGGGGCCACAGATACGCAGTATTTT. Variable domain in full (rest from reference TRBV5-6 and TRBJ2-3): DAGVTQSPTHLIKTRGQQVTLRCSPKSGHDTVSWYQQALGQGPQFIFQYYEEEERQRGNFPDRFSGHQFPNYSSELNVNALLLGDSALYLCASSSPSGGATDTQYFGPGTRLTVL.

The chain employs TRBV9 and TRBJ2-5, with 10 bases identical to TRBD2. CDR1 SGDLS and CDR2 YYNGEE come from the germline V gene. The CDR3 is 16 amino acids. Trimming at V came to 0 bases and at J to 2 bases, leaving 4 bases not matched to a gene. DNA of the CDR3: TGTGCCAGCAGCGTAGGCCAGCGGGAGGGACAAGAGACCCAGTACTTC. It translates to CASSVGQREGQETQYF. Full variable domain (rest looked up from reference TRBV9 and TRBJ2-5): DSGVTQTPKHLITATGQRVTLRCSPRSGDLSVYWYQQSLDQGLQFLIQYYNGEERAKGNILERFSAQQFPDLHSELNLSSLELGDSALYFCASSVGQREGQETQYFGPGTRLLVL.

The chain combines TRBV4-3 with TRBJ1-1, with D possibly TRBD1 on 5 matching bases. The CDR3 spans 16 residues. Germline V CDR1 and CDR2: LGHNA, YSLEER. The V and J ends lost 2 bases and 4 bases respectively, with 17 bases between them. CDR3 loop: CASSQTRGRDGTEAFF. The DNA for the CDR3 is TGCGCCAGCAGCCAAACCCGGGGGAGGGATGGCACTGAAGCTTTCTTT.

The chain uses TRBV5-1 and TRBJ2-2; D possibly corresponds to TRBD1 (5 bases). Per the germline V gene, CDR1 is SGHRS and CDR2 is YFSETQ. Trimming took off 3 bases at V and 1 base at J, with 13 bases between the two ends. The CDR3 spans 16 residues. The CDR3 DNA follows: TGCGCCAGCAGCTCGCTACCCCAGGGGAACACCGGGGAGCTGTTTTTT. The encoded protein is CASSSLPQGNTGELFF.

The chain joins TRBV4-3 to TRBJ2-5; 10 bases fit TRBD1. The germline CDR1 and CDR2 sequences are LGHNA and YSLEER. This CDR3 comprises 15 residues. The J segment lost 1 base and the V segment lost 5 bases, leaving 4 bases of the junction unmatched. The CDR3 DNA is TGCGCCAGCAGCGTCCGGGACAGGGGCCAAGAGACCCAGTACTTC. Translation: CASSVRDRGQETQYF.

The genes are TRBV6-5 and TRBJ2-7, with D perhaps matching TRBD1 (6 bases). The germline V gene encodes CDR1 MNHEY and CDR2 SVGAGI. The CDR3 covers 14 residues. The ends were cut back, 6 bases at V and 6 bases at J, with 18 bases in the middle. CDR3 loop: CASSKQGSRVEQYF. CDR3 nucleotide sequence: TGTGCCAGCAGCAAGCAGGGGTCAAGGGTCGAGCAGTACTTC.

V is TRBV7-8 and J is TRBJ2-1, with 8 bases that match TRBD2. Per the germline V gene, CDR1 is SGHVS and CDR2 is FQNEAQ. After removal of 5 bases from V and 2 bases from J, the junction contained 8 bases not matched to a gene. The length of the CDR3 is 16 residues. The DNA of the CDR3 is TGTGCCAGCAGCACCACCGGGACTAGAACCTACAATGAGCAGTTCTTC. Translating gives CASSTTGTRTYNEQFF.

The chain is built from TRBV4-1 and TRBJ2-7; D might be TRBD1 (5 bases). This CDR3 spans 14 amino acids. Germline lookup yields CDR1 MGHRA and CDR2 YSYEKL. Trimming stripped 1 base from V and 6 bases from J, with 13 bases between. The CDR3 bases are TGCGCCAGCAGCCAAGCGGCGGATAGGGGCGAGCAGTACTTC. This codes for CASSQAADRGEQYF.